These 15 T cell receptor beta chains were sequenced from one sample in a study of CD8 T cells in Susac syndrome. cDNA came from approximately 0.5 to 1 ug RNA primed by random hexamers. TCRdb reanalysed the immunoSEQ multiplex PCR reads using MiXCR and keeps one entry per CDR3 protein. Altogether some 120,000 distinct CDR3 sequences are present, more than 90% being singletons, with the ten largest covering more than 0.095%. Sequencing input: CD4+ T cells from PBMCs. The receptors originated from a human donor in good health.

This clonotype showed up just once. The chain couples TRBV25-1 to TRBJ1-1, with unresolved D. The ends were cut back, 11 bases at V and 4 bases at J, with 14 bases in the middle. The CDR3 contains 12 residues. Germline V gives CDR1 MGHDK, CDR2 SYGVNS. The chain's CDR3 is CALIWPGTEAFF. The CDR3 DNA reads TGTGCCTTAATATGGCCGGGCACTGAAGCTTTCTTT. The full variable domain, rest sourced from reference TRBV25-1 and TRBJ1-1, is EADIYQTPRYLVIGTGKKITLECSQTMGHDKMYWYQQDPGMELHLIHYSYGVNSTEKGDLSSESTVSRIRTEHFPLTLESARPSHTSQYLCALIWPGTEAFFGQGTRLTVV.

The chain combines TRBV28 with TRBJ2-7, with 9 bases identical to TRBD1. V was clipped by 1 base and J by 7 bases; unmatched bases: 11. The germline CDR1 and CDR2 sequences are MDHEN and SYDVKM. This CDR3 is 16 amino acids long. The CDR3 spells CASSLFEGQGQGEQYF. The CDR3 nucleotides read TGTGCCAGCAGTTTATTTGAGGGACAGGGTCAGGGAGAGCAGTACTTC.

J is TRBJ2-1 and V is TRBV2; D is uncertain. Germline CDR1 SNHLY, CDR2 FYNNEI. V was trimmed by 7 bases and J by 13 bases, leaving 11 bases between them. This CDR3 contains 10 residues. In DNA, the CDR3 is TGTGCCAGCAACCAGGAGCTTCAGTTCTTC. It is translated as CASNQELQFF.

J is TRBJ1-1 and V is TRBV5-1, with D hard to call. V was clipped by 0 bases and J by 1 base, with 13 bases between them. The CDR3 has 16 amino acids. Germline lookup yields CDR1 SGHRS and CDR2 YFSETQ. The CDR3 DNA reads TGCGCCAGCAGCTTGGTTCTTCCTACAGAGAACACTGAAGCTTTCTTT. It yields the protein CASSLVLPTENTEAFF.

CDR3 residues: CASSLNYGYTF. CDR3 coding DNA: TGTGCCAGCAGCTTGAACTATGGCTACACCTTC. The rearrangement joins TRBV5-4 to TRBJ1-2, with unresolved D. The ends were cut back, 1 base at V and 2 bases at J, with 0 bases in the middle. This CDR3 has 11 residues. Germline V gene sequence: CDR1 SGHNT, CDR2 YYREEE (reference sequence).

The J gene is TRBJ2-2, the V gene TRBV5-6; D is ambiguous. The CDR3 consists of 15 residues. Trimming removed 4 bases from V and 1 base from J, with 11 bases in between. The V gene's germline CDR1 is SGHDT and CDR2 YYEEEE. CDR3 sequence (DNA): TGTGCCAGCAGCCGGACGATCGGGAACACCGGGGAGCTGTTTTTT. It is translated as CASSRTIGNTGELFF.

The chain joins TRBV29-1 to TRBJ1-2; D not certain. Trimming removed 2 bases at V and 6 bases at J, with 7 bases between. The CDR3 covers 11 residues. Germline-derived CDR1 and CDR2 are SQVTM and ANQGSEA. CDR3 loop: CSVESGNGYTF. CDR3 bases: TGCAGCGTTGAATCTGGGAATGGCTACACCTTC.

The chain employs TRBV27 and TRBJ2-7, with D perhaps matching TRBD1 or TRBD2 (5 bases each). V gave up 2 bases and J gave up 11 bases, with 13 bases separating them. The CDR3 is 12 amino acids. Per the germline V gene, CDR1 is MNHEY and CDR2 is SMNVEV (reference sequence). Here the CDR3 reads CASSLAPGREYF. In nucleotides, the CDR3 is TGTGCCAGCAGTTTAGCCCCGGGACGGGAGTACTTC.

The chain recombines TRBV6-5 with TRBJ1-2; D is possibly TRBD1 (6 bases). Trimming pared 6 bases from V and 10 bases from J, leaving 21 bases between. The germline V gene encodes CDR1 MNHEY and CDR2 SVGAGI. The CDR3 is 14 amino acids. CDR3 nucleotide sequence: TGTGCCAGCAGCCGTAGGGACATTCTCGATTACTACACCTTC. This translates into CASSRRDILDYYTF.

This clonotype is a singleton in its sample. The chain couples TRBV5-1 to TRBJ1-1; D is ambiguous. The CDR3 loop spans 14 amino acids. The V and J ends lost 6 bases and 0 bases respectively, with 12 bases between them. Per germline, CDR1 SGHRS and CDR2 YFSETQ. The CDR3 nucleotides are TGCGCCAGCACTCCGGGGTCGATGAACACTGAAGCTTTCTTT. Translation gives CASTPGSMNTEAFF.

The chain has TRBV7-8 and TRBJ2-5; 11 nucleotides match TRBD2. CDR1 SGHVS and CDR2 FQNEAQ come from the germline V gene. After removal of 5 bases from V and 6 bases from J, the junction contained 8 bases not matched to a gene. The CDR3 runs to 15 residues. The CDR3 DNA sequence: TGTGCCAGCAGCCTTACGACTAGCGGGGTAAAGACCCAGTACTTC. Its translation: CASSLTTSGVKTQYF.

The genes are TRBV29-1 and TRBJ2-1; TRBD2 agrees at 8 bases. The junction had 13 bases not matched to a gene; V was cut back by 2 bases and J by 7 bases. The germline gives CDR1 SQVTM, CDR2 ANQGSEA. CDR3 length: 16 residues. The CDR3 DNA reads as TGCAGCGTTGAATGGTTAGCGGGAAAGTTAGGGAATGAGCAGTTCTTC. It yields the protein CSVEWLAGKLGNEQFF.

The chain joins TRBV6-5 to TRBJ2-7, with D possibly matching TRBD2 (6 bases). The V end lost 0 bases, the J end lost 0 bases, and 9 bases lay between the germline ends. The CDR3 covers 15 residues. Germline V gene data show CDR1 as MNHEY and CDR2 as SVGAGI. The DNA for the CDR3 is TGTGCCAGCAGTTACTCGGGACTGGCCTCCTACGAGCAGTACTTC. Its translation: CASSYSGLASYEQYF.

V is TRBV7-2 and J is TRBJ2-3; 8 nucleotides match TRBD2. V gave up 3 bases and J gave up 3 bases; unmatched junction bases: 8. There are 16 residues in the CDR3. Germline V gene sequence: CDR1 SGHTA, CDR2 FQGNSA. CDR3 in DNA: TGTGCCAGCAGCTTGAGCGGGGGTTGGACGACAGATACGCAGTATTTT. It codes for CASSLSGGWTTDTQYF.

The chain combines TRBV20-1 with TRBJ2-7; D ambiguous. This CDR3 region has 11 residues. CDR1 and CDR2 from the germline V gene are DFQATT and SNEGSKA (reference sequence). The V end lost 6 bases, the J end lost 6 bases, and 12 bases lay between the germline ends. CDR3 nucleotide sequence: TGCAGTGCCACCAAGGAAGCCGAGCAGTACTTC. It is translated as CSATKEAEQYF.